A selection of T cell receptor beta chains follows, all from one sample in a study of beta chain features in type 1 diabetes. The method was immunoSEQ multiplex PCR; TCRdb's version includes in-frame clones alone and lacks a portion of them. The data show tens of thousands of clones, about three fifths seen once. Sequencing was performed on Tregs from blood. The source is a woman between 18 and 29 years old in good health. Both conserved end residues are part of each CDR3. The order of the fields is V gene, J gene, D gene, clone size, CDR3 DNA, CDR3 protein. The D gene is left open where the match is weak. Clone size is given for some rows only: seen once, a few or many times, or a class if the clone is expanded.

v_gene: TRBV2; j_gene: TRBJ2-3; d_gene: .; abundance: .; CDR3nt: TGTGCCAGCACCCCTGTTGGAGCAGCAGATACGCAGTATTTT; CDR3aa: CASTPVGAADTQYF
v_gene: TRBV30; j_gene: TRBJ2-7; d_gene: .; abundance: .; CDR3nt: TGTGCCTGGAGGAGTCTGGAGGGCTCCTACGAGCAGTACTTC; CDR3aa: CAWRSLEGSYEQYF
v_gene: TRBV5-1; j_gene: TRBJ1-1; d_gene: TRBD1; abundance: few; CDR3nt: TGCGCCAGCAGCTTGGCAGGGGGCTCGAACACTGAAGCTTTCTTT; CDR3aa: CASSLAGGSNTEAFF
v_gene: TRBV18; j_gene: TRBJ1-1; d_gene: TRBD1; abundance: .; CDR3nt: TGTGCCAGCTCACTAGGACAGGGGGCTACGGGGACTGAAGCTTTCTTT; CDR3aa: CASSLGQGATGTEAFF
v_gene: TRBV30; j_gene: TRBJ2-1; d_gene: TRBD2; abundance: .; CDR3nt: TGTGCCTGGAGTGTACGCCAGGGGATTCTAGCGGGAGGGGTGGAGCAGTTCTTC; CDR3aa: CAWSVRQGILAGGVEQFF
v_gene: TRBV7-9; j_gene: TRBJ1-4; d_gene: TRBD1; abundance: .; CDR3nt: TGTGCCAGCAGCGAGCGGCCAGGGGGCAATGAAAAACTGTTTTTT; CDR3aa: CASSERPGGNEKLFF
v_gene: TRBV2; j_gene: TRBJ2-3; d_gene: TRBD2; abundance: .; CDR3nt: TGTGCCAGCAAGGCGGGGGAAGTAGATACGCAGTATTTT; CDR3aa: CASKAGEVDTQYF
v_gene: TRBV6-1; j_gene: TRBJ1-5; d_gene: .; abundance: .; CDR3nt: TGTGCCAGCAGTGAGGAAAGGGACATCGGGAATCAGCCCCAGCATTTT; CDR3aa: CASSEERDIGNQPQHF
v_gene: TRBV5-1; j_gene: TRBJ2-7; d_gene: TRBD1; abundance: .; CDR3nt: TGCGCCAGCAGCTTGAGCGTAACAGGGGGTTCATACGAGCAGTACTTC; CDR3aa: CASSLSVTGGSYEQYF
v_gene: TRBV7-9; j_gene: TRBJ2-2; d_gene: TRBD1; abundance: .; CDR3nt: TGTGCCAGCAGTCGGACAGGGGAGACCGGGGAGCTGTTTTTT; CDR3aa: CASSRTGETGELFF
v_gene: TRBV19; j_gene: TRBJ1-6; d_gene: TRBD1; abundance: few; CDR3nt: TGTGCCAGTAGTACCTCGACAGGGACAGGGGGATCACCCCTCCACTTT; CDR3aa: CASSTSTGTGGSPLHF
v_gene: TRBV6-5; j_gene: TRBJ1-6; d_gene: .; abundance: .; CDR3nt: TGTGCCAGCACCCCGGCGGGATATAATTCACCCCTCCACTTT; CDR3aa: CASTPAGYNSPLHF
v_gene: TRBV7-2; j_gene: TRBJ2-1; d_gene: .; abundance: few; CDR3nt: TGTGCCAGCAGCTTAGGCGAGCCTAAGCAGTTCTTC; CDR3aa: CASSLGEPKQFF
v_gene: TRBV4-1; j_gene: TRBJ1-6; d_gene: .; abundance: few; CDR3nt: TGCGCCAGCAGCCTCCCGCCGGGAGGGAATTCACCCCTCCACTTT; CDR3aa: CASSLPPGGNSPLHF
v_gene: TRBV5-4; j_gene: TRBJ2-1; d_gene: TRBD2; abundance: .; CDR3nt: TGTGCCAGCAGCCCCCGGCCTCCTAGGGAGGGGAATGAGCAGTTCTTC; CDR3aa: CASSPRPPREGNEQFF
v_gene: TRBV7-2; j_gene: TRBJ2-3; d_gene: .; abundance: .; CDR3nt: TGTGCCAGCAGCTTCTTAGGGGGATCAACAGATACGCAGTATTTT; CDR3aa: CASSFLGGSTDTQYF
v_gene: TRBV14; j_gene: TRBJ2-1; d_gene: .; abundance: .; CDR3nt: TGTGCCAGCAGCCGTGTCCGGAGGGCATCCTACAATGAGCAGTTCTTC; CDR3aa: CASSRVRRASYNEQFF
v_gene: TRBV7-9; j_gene: TRBJ2-1; d_gene: .; abundance: .; CDR3nt: TGTGCCAGCAGCTTAGCCCTAGGTGAGCAGTTCTTC; CDR3aa: CASSLALGEQFF
v_gene: TRBV6-8; j_gene: TRBJ2-1; d_gene: .; abundance: .; CDR3nt: TGTGCCAACCTCCTTACGGGAAGATCCTACAATGAGCAGTTCTTC; CDR3aa: CANLLTGRSYNEQFF
v_gene: TRBV4-1; j_gene: TRBJ2-6; d_gene: TRBD2; abundance: .; CDR3nt: TGCGCCAGCAGCCAAGATGCAGCGGGAGTAACTGGGGCCAACGTCCTGACTTTC; CDR3aa: CASSQDAAGVTGANVLTF
v_gene: TRBV5-1; j_gene: TRBJ2-3; d_gene: .; abundance: .; CDR3nt: TGCGCCAGTAGCTTGGCCGGTGGTGGCACAGATACGCAGTATTTT; CDR3aa: CASSLAGGGTDTQYF
v_gene: TRBV6-5; j_gene: TRBJ2-2; d_gene: .; abundance: .; CDR3nt: TGTGCCAGCAGTTACCCGGGGAAACCGGAGCTGTTTTTT; CDR3aa: CASSYPGKPELFF
v_gene: TRBV11-2; j_gene: TRBJ2-1; d_gene: TRBD2; abundance: .; CDR3nt: TGTGCCAGCAGCTTAGCGCCTGGTGGGGGACGGGGGGTCTCTGAGCAGTTCTTC; CDR3aa: CASSLAPGGGRGVSEQFF
v_gene: TRBV5-4; j_gene: TRBJ2-1; d_gene: .; abundance: .; CDR3nt: TGTGCCAGCAGCTTAGGAGGTATTTTTACAAGTGAGCAGTTCTTC; CDR3aa: CASSLGGIFTSEQFF
v_gene: TRBV2; j_gene: TRBJ2-1; d_gene: .; abundance: .; CDR3nt: TGTGCCAGCAGTGGTTTCAGGGTAAACGAGCAGTTCTTC; CDR3aa: CASSGFRVNEQFF
v_gene: TRBV10-3; j_gene: TRBJ2-1; d_gene: TRBD1; abundance: .; CDR3nt: TGTGCCATCGCCTCCCGGGACAGGTCATACAATGAGCAGTTCTTC; CDR3aa: CAIASRDRSYNEQFF
v_gene: TRBV9; j_gene: TRBJ1-1; d_gene: TRBD1; abundance: .; CDR3nt: TGTGCCAGCAGCCCCCGACAGGGTGGGGGGAACACTGAAGCTTTCTTT; CDR3aa: CASSPRQGGGNTEAFF
v_gene: TRBV18; j_gene: TRBJ1-1; d_gene: .; abundance: .; CDR3nt: TGTGCCAGCTCATTGAATTTCGACAGGTCAGGTGAAGCTTTCTTT; CDR3aa: CASSLNFDRSGEAFF
v_gene: TRBV2; j_gene: TRBJ1-2; d_gene: TRBD1; abundance: .; CDR3nt: TGTGCCAGCAGCGGGAAAGGTCACAGGGGTTATGGCTACACCTTC; CDR3aa: CASSGKGHRGYGYTF
v_gene: TRBV6-5; j_gene: TRBJ2-7; d_gene: TRBD1; abundance: .; CDR3nt: TGTGCCAGCAGCAACCGGGACAGGTACGAGCAGTACTTC; CDR3aa: CASSNRDRYEQYF
v_gene: TRBV6-5; j_gene: TRBJ2-1; d_gene: .; abundance: once; CDR3nt: TGTGCCAGCAGTATAGGAGTCTACAATGAGCAGTTCTTC; CDR3aa: CASSIGVYNEQFF
v_gene: TRBV2; j_gene: TRBJ1-4; d_gene: .; abundance: .; CDR3nt: TGTGCCAGCAGTACAGGGTCTGGGACTGAAAAACTGTTTTTT; CDR3aa: CASSTGSGTEKLFF
v_gene: TRBV7-2; j_gene: TRBJ1-2; d_gene: TRBD1; abundance: .; CDR3nt: TGTGCCAGCAGCTCCGACAGGGGTTGGGATGGCTACACCTTC; CDR3aa: CASSSDRGWDGYTF
v_gene: TRBV19; j_gene: TRBJ2-6; d_gene: .; abundance: .; CDR3nt: TGTGCCAGTGCAGGGATCGGTGGGGCCAACGTCCTGACTTTC; CDR3aa: CASAGIGGANVLTF
v_gene: TRBV7-9; j_gene: TRBJ2-1; d_gene: TRBD2; abundance: few; CDR3nt: TGTGCCAGCAGCCCCCGACTAGCGGGAATGAATGAGCAGTTCTTC; CDR3aa: CASSPRLAGMNEQFF
v_gene: TRBV7-9; j_gene: TRBJ1-2; d_gene: .; abundance: .; CDR3nt: TGTGCCAACAGCCCTCCCGCAGGGGTAGAGGGCTACACCTTC; CDR3aa: CANSPPAGVEGYTF
v_gene: TRBV21-1; j_gene: TRBJ1-5; d_gene: .; abundance: .; CDR3nt: TGTGCCAACAACCATCAGCCCCAGCATTTT; CDR3aa: CANNHQPQHF
v_gene: TRBV5-6; j_gene: TRBJ2-1; d_gene: TRBD2; abundance: few; CDR3nt: TGTGCCAGCAGCTATCAGACTAGCGGGATCAATGAGCAGTTCTTC; CDR3aa: CASSYQTSGINEQFF
v_gene: TRBV7-9; j_gene: TRBJ2-7; d_gene: .; abundance: .; CDR3nt: TGTGCCAGCAGCTTGGGTGGGAGATTTTCCTACGAGCAGTACTTC; CDR3aa: CASSLGGRFSYEQYF
v_gene: TRBV5-1; j_gene: TRBJ1-1; d_gene: .; abundance: .; CDR3nt: TGCGCCAGCAGGAGAGGGAGGAGCACTGAAGCTTTCTTT; CDR3aa: CASRRGRSTEAFF
v_gene: TRBV6-1; j_gene: TRBJ2-7; d_gene: .; abundance: .; CDR3nt: TGTGCCAGCAATAGGGCAGGGGTCTGGGAGCAGTACTTC; CDR3aa: CASNRAGVWEQYF
v_gene: TRBV5-1; j_gene: TRBJ1-2; d_gene: .; abundance: .; CDR3nt: TGCGCCAGCAGAGGAAGGGGGGGTCATGGCTACACCTTC; CDR3aa: CASRGRGGHGYTF
v_gene: TRBV18; j_gene: TRBJ2-7; d_gene: TRBD2; abundance: once; CDR3nt: TGTGCCAGCTCACGGACTAGCATAGCCTACGAGCAGTACTTC; CDR3aa: CASSRTSIAYEQYF
v_gene: TRBV5-5; j_gene: TRBJ1-4; d_gene: .; abundance: .; CDR3nt: TGTGCCAGCAGCACAGTAGCAACTAATGAAAAACTGTTTTTT; CDR3aa: CASSTVATNEKLFF
v_gene: TRBV7-6; j_gene: TRBJ2-5; d_gene: TRBD1; abundance: .; CDR3nt: TGTGCCAGCAGCCGGACAGGGGTTGAGACCCAGTACTTC; CDR3aa: CASSRTGVETQYF
v_gene: TRBV5-1; j_gene: TRBJ2-1; d_gene: TRBD1; abundance: .; CDR3nt: TGCGCCAGCAGGGGGCCCCGGGACAGAAGTTTCTTC; CDR3aa: CASRGPRDRSFF
v_gene: TRBV30; j_gene: TRBJ2-6; d_gene: TRBD2; abundance: .; CDR3nt: TGTGCCTGGAGCCTAGCGGGGGGGCGTCACGTCCTGACTTTC; CDR3aa: CAWSLAGGRHVLTF
v_gene: TRBV2; j_gene: TRBJ2-4; d_gene: TRBD1; abundance: .; CDR3nt: TGTGCCAGCCTGACAGACAGGGGGGACATTCAGTACTTC; CDR3aa: CASLTDRGDIQYF
v_gene: TRBV12-5; j_gene: TRBJ1-2; d_gene: .; abundance: .; CDR3nt: TGTGCTAGTGGTTCCTACCCGCTTAACTATGGCTACACCTTC; CDR3aa: CASGSYPLNYGYTF
v_gene: TRBV5-1; j_gene: TRBJ2-3; d_gene: TRBD1; abundance: once; CDR3nt: TGCGCCAGCGAGAGGGACAGGGGGGCTGGGGATACGCAGTATTTT; CDR3aa: CASERDRGAGDTQYF
v_gene: TRBV9; j_gene: TRBJ2-7; d_gene: .; abundance: .; CDR3nt: TGTGCCAGCAGCGTAGAGGTGGAGAGCGAGCAGTACTTC; CDR3aa: CASSVEVESEQYF
v_gene: TRBV2; j_gene: TRBJ2-3; d_gene: TRBD2; abundance: .; CDR3nt: TGTGCCAGCAGTGCCCGGACTAGCGGGTACACAGATACGCAGTATTTT; CDR3aa: CASSARTSGYTDTQYF
v_gene: TRBV6-5; j_gene: TRBJ2-7; d_gene: .; abundance: .; CDR3nt: TGTGCCTCTGGAGCGCGGGATTCTCACGAGCAGTACTTC; CDR3aa: CASGARDSHEQYF
v_gene: TRBV5-5; j_gene: TRBJ1-5; d_gene: TRBD1; abundance: .; CDR3nt: TGTGCCAGCAGCTTGACAGGGGGCGAGCAGCCCCAGCATTTT; CDR3aa: CASSLTGGEQPQHF